Below are 22 T cell receptor beta chains sequenced from a single sample in a study of blood T cells in healthy people across ages. Then a second PCR, running about 6 to 11 cycles, was carried out with a sample-barcoded 5' primer and a J-beta primer mix. A single record per CDR3 protein comes from TCRdb applying MiXCR to the 5' RACE reads. The table lists more than 450,000 distinct CDR3 sequences, over 25% of them singletons. This sample was also put to use in a study of T cells of mothers and their children.

Material for sequencing was blood. The receptors were gathered from a boy aged 2 to 10 in good health.

Only a few counts were recorded for this clonotype. The chain is built from TRBV18 and TRBJ2-2; D is perhaps TRBD1 or TRBD2 (5 bases each). Per the germline V gene, CDR1 is KGHSH and CDR2 is LQKENI. CDR3 length equals 13 residues. Trimming removed 6 bases at V and 13 bases at J, with 18 bases between. CDR3 protein: CASSSEGPRVLFF. CDR3 in DNA: TGTGCCAGCTCGTCAGAGGGGCCACGAGTGCTGTTTTTT. The variable domain in full, completed from reference TRBV18 and TRBJ2-2, reads NAGVMQNPRHLVRRRGQEARLRCSPMKGHSHVYWYRQLPEEGLKFMVYLQKENIIDESGMPKERFSAEFPKEGPSILRIQQVVRGDSAAYFCASSSEGPRVLFFGEGSRLTVL.

The V gene is TRBV12-3 or TRBV12-4, the J gene TRBJ1-4, with 7 bases aligning to TRBD1. V shed 5 bases, J shed 3 bases, and the junction held 6 bases outside the gene matches. The CDR3 runs to 15 residues. CDR3 nucleotides: TGTGCCAGCAGTACCCGGGACAGAGCTAATGAAAAACTGTTTTTT. Protein: CASSTRDRANEKLFF.

There are a few counts of this clonotype. The genes are TRBV5-1 and TRBJ2-2; 11 nucleotides align to TRBD1. Trimming took 3 bases from V and 6 from J; bases not matched to a gene: 4. The CDR3 loop spans 15 amino acids. Germline V gene sequence: CDR1 SGHRS, CDR2 YFSETQ. The CDR3 bases are TGCGCCAGCAGCTACGGGACAGGGGGATCCGGGGAGCTGTTTTTT. This gives the protein CASSYGTGGSGELFF. The full variable domain, completed using reference TRBV5-1 and TRBJ2-2, is KAGVTQTPRYLIKTRGQQVTLSCSPISGHRSVSWYQQTPGQGLQFLFEYFSETQRNKGNFPGRFSGRQFSNSRSEMNVSTLELGDSALYLCASSYGTGGSGELFFGEGSRLTVL.

The V and J genes are TRBV11-2 and TRBJ1-1; 7 bases are shared with TRBD1. After removal of 3 bases from V and 7 bases from J, the junction contained 2 bases not matched to a gene. Germline V CDR1 and CDR2: SGHAT, FQNNGV. The CDR3 is 12 residues long. Written as DNA, the CDR3 is TGTGCCAGCAGCTTGGGGACAGTTGAAGCTTTCTTT. Residues: CASSLGTVEAFF.

V gene TRBV29-1 combines with J gene TRBJ2-1; D unclear. V was pared by 7 bases and J by 4 bases, with 11 bases between. CDR1 and CDR2 (germline): SQVTM, ANQGSEA. The CDR3 has 12 amino acids. The CDR3 here is CSGKGFYNEQFF. CDR3 DNA sequence: TGCAGCGGGAAAGGGTTTTACAATGAGCAGTTCTTC.

This clonotype was seen repeatedly, ten times or more. The chain joins TRBV12-3 or TRBV12-4 to TRBJ1-1; perhaps TRBD1 as D (5 bases). CDR3 size: 14 residues. V lost 6 bases, J lost 1 base, and 12 bases lay in between. CDR3 loop: CASSPSDRNTEAFF. CDR3 sequence (DNA): TGTGCCAGCAGCCCTAGCGACAGGAACACTGAAGCTTTCTTT.

This clonotype showed up many times. V and J are TRBV5-5 and TRBJ2-5; 14 bases map to TRBD2. CDR1 SGHKS and CDR2 YYEKEE come from the germline V gene (reference sequence). The CDR3 consists of 15 residues. Unmatched junction bases numbered 3, after V lost 4 bases and J lost 4 bases. The CDR3 DNA sequence: TGTGCCAGCAGCGGCGGGACTAGCGGGGGAGAGACCCAGTACTTC. Translation: CASSGGTSGGETQYF.

In its sample, this clonotype was seen a few times. This chain joins TRBV7-2 and TRBJ2-7; 10 bases are shared with TRBD2. Germline values: CDR1 SGHTA, CDR2 FQGNSA. The CDR3 is 16 residues long. The J segment lost 3 bases and the V segment lost 5 bases, leaving 10 bases of the junction unmatched. CDR3 sequence reads: CASSPFWASGSYEQYF. In nucleotides, the CDR3 is TGTGCCAGCAGCCCCTTCTGGGCTAGCGGGAGCTACGAGCAGTACTTC.

A single count supports this clonotype. The chain links TRBV11-2 to TRBJ2-1; perhaps D is TRBD1 or TRBD2 (6 bases each). From germline, CDR1 is SGHAT and CDR2 FQNNGV. Trimming took off 8 bases at V and 1 base at J, with 12 bases between the two ends. CDR3 length: 14 amino acids. The chain's CDR3 is CASGRRGSYNEQFF. The CDR3 nucleotides read TGTGCCAGCGGTCGGAGGGGGTCCTACAATGAGCAGTTCTTC.

This clonotype was seen only a few times. This chain uses TRBV29-1 with TRBJ2-1; TRBD2 agrees at 10 bases. The CDR3 is 17 residues long. J gave up 4 bases and V 1 base, and 10 bases lay outside the gene matches. The germline CDR1 and CDR2 sequences are SQVTM and ANQGSEA. Here the CDR3 reads CSVEVSQRGGSYNEQFF. CDR3 DNA: TGCAGCGTTGAAGTGTCGCAGCGGGGGGGCTCGTACAATGAGCAGTTCTTC.

CDR3 amino acids: CSVEAQGPYEQYF. In nucleotides, the CDR3 is TGCAGCGTTGAAGCCCAGGGACCTTACGAGCAGTACTTC. The chain carries TRBV29-1 and TRBJ2-7, with D perhaps assigned TRBD1 or TRBD2 (5 bases each). Deletions cut 1 base from V and 4 bases from J, with 11 bases between. Germline V gives CDR1 SQVTM, CDR2 ANQGSEA. This CDR3 has 13 residues.

The chain is built from TRBV5-1 and TRBJ1-1; no clear D gene. CDR3 size: 12 residues. Trimming stripped 2 bases from V and 4 bases from J, with 6 bases between. The germline V gene has CDR1 SGHRS and CDR2 YFSETQ. CDR3 DNA sequence: TGCGCCAGCAGCTTTGAGGGCACTGAAGCTTTCTTT. Its protein is CASSFEGTEAFF.

The rearrangement links TRBV27 to TRBJ2-6; D may be TRBD1 or TRBD2 (5 bases each). The CDR3 consists of 14 residues. Germline lookup yields CDR1 MNHEY and CDR2 SMNVEV (reference sequence). Trimming pared 8 bases from V and 9 bases from J, leaving 17 bases between. In DNA, the CDR3 is TGTGCCAGCGGCAAGGGCCGGGACGGCAACGTCCTGACTTTC. Its translation is CASGKGRDGNVLTF.

The J gene is TRBJ2-5, the V gene TRBV20-1; D not resolved. Matching the DNA end better, TRBJ2-7 makes the J call doubtful. This CDR3 is built from 12 residues. The germline V gene encodes CDR1 DFQATT and CDR2 SNEGSKA (reference sequence). The CDR3, as DNA: TGCAGTGCTAGACATGAAACCTACGAGCAGTACTTC. This encodes CSARHETYEQYF.

This clonotype was seen only once. The J gene is TRBJ1-2, the V gene TRBV6-1; 9 bases line up with TRBD1. Unmatched junction bases numbered 4, after V lost 4 bases and J lost 1 base. The germline gives CDR1 MNHNS, CDR2 SASEGT. There are 15 residues in the CDR3. The CDR3 loop is CASSAPGQGNYGYTF. CDR3 DNA sequence: TGTGCCAGCAGTGCCCCGGGACAGGGTAACTATGGCTACACCTTC.

Only one count was recorded for this clonotype. At one end the junction does not follow the germline gene, possibly because of a read error. The V gene is TRBV15, the J gene TRBJ2-5, with D tentatively TRBD2 (6 bases). CDR1 and CDR2 from the germline V gene are LNHNV and YYDKDF (reference sequence). The CDR3 is made up of 12 amino acids. In DNA form, the CDR3 reads TGTGCCACCAGCAGAGATGGTTGGAGGGTGGTCTTC. Translation gives CATSRDGWRVVF.

This clonotype occurred once. The rearrangement links TRBV18 to TRBJ2-5; D may match TRBD1 or TRBD2 (5 bases each). Germline V gene sequence: CDR1 KGHSH, CDR2 LQKENI. Trimming shortened V by 3 bases and J by 1 base, and 12 bases separated the two germline ends. There are 15 residues in the CDR3. As DNA, the CDR3 is TGTGCCAGCTCACCGGGGGTAGGGATCCAAGAGACCCAGTACTTC. This translates into CASSPGVGIQETQYF.

In its sample, this clonotype was seen many times. The chain carries TRBV4-1 and TRBJ2-7; the D is unclear. In germline, CDR1 is MGHRA, CDR2 YSYEKL. V was cut by 1 base and J by 5 bases, with 12 bases left in between. The CDR3 is 14 amino acids. CDR3 nucleotide sequence: TGCGCCAGCAGCCAAGGCTTACAGACCAACGAGCAGTACTTC. Translation: CASSQGLQTNEQYF.

The chain employs TRBV7-2 and TRBJ2-5, with TRBD2 identical over 7 bases. The ends lost 3 bases at V and 3 bases at J; junction bases unmatched: 7. The CDR3 extends over 15 amino acids. Germline lookup yields CDR1 SGHTA and CDR2 FQGNSA. The CDR3 nucleotides read TGTGCCAGCAGCTTCCCGTCACTAGCGAAAGAGACCCAGTACTTC. Amino acids: CASSFPSLAKETQYF.

This clonotype was seen a single time. Germline is not matched at one junction end, which may reflect a read error. This chain connects TRBV5-6 to TRBJ2-7; 7 bases fit TRBD2. Germline V gene data show CDR1 as SGHDT and CDR2 as YYEEEE. The CDR3 has 17 residues. In nucleotides, the CDR3 is TGTGCCAGCGGCTTGCCTGGGGGAGGGGCGAGCTCCTACGAGCAGTACTTC. It encodes CASGLPGGGASSYEQYF. The full variable domain, in which reference TRBV5-6 and TRBJ2-7 provide the parts outside the CDR3, is DAGVTQSPTHLIKTRGQQVTLRCSPKSGHDTVSWYQQALGQGPQFIFQYYEEEERQRGNFPDRFSGHQFPNYSSELNVNALLLGDSALYLCASGLPGGGASSYEQYFGPGTRLTVT.

This clonotype has a handful of counts. The chain couples TRBV29-1 to TRBJ2-3; weak D call: TRBD2 (6 bases). The CDR3 runs 14 residues. The germline V gene has CDR1 SQVTM and CDR2 ANQGSEA. Between the trimmed V and J ends, which lost 4 bases and 1 base, there was a span of 12 bases. CDR3 amino acids: CSVVSWGGTDTQYF. CDR3 DNA: TGCAGCGTTGTTTCGTGGGGGGGCACAGATACGCAGTATTTT.

This chain connects TRBV7-2 to TRBJ2-5; 12 bases agree with TRBD1. The assigned J gene may be wrong: the sequence end matches TRBJ2-1 better. CDR1 and CDR2 from the germline V gene are SGHTA and FQGNSA. The CDR3 spans 16 residues. In DNA form, the CDR3 reads TGTGCCAGCAGCTTAGTCGGGACAGGGGGCAACAATGAGCAGTTCTTC. As protein: CASSLVGTGGNNEQFF.